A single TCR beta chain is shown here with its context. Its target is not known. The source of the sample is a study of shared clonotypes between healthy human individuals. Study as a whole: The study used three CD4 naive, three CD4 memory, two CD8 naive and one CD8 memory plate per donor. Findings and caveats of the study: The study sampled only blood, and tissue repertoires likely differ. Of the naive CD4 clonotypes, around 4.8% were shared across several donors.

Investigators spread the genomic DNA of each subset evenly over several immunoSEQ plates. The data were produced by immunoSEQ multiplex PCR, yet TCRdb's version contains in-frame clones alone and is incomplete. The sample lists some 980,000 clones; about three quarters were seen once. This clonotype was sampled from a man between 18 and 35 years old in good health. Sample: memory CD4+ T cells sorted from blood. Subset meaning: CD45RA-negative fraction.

The CDR3 DNA sequence: TGTGCCAGCAGTCCCCACACCGGGGAGCTGTTTTTT. Residues: CASSPHTGELFF. This chain joins TRBV28 and TRBJ2-2; D ambiguous. This CDR3 spans 12 amino acids. Trimming stripped 5 bases from V and 3 bases from J, with 4 bases between. CDR1 is MDHEN, CDR2 SYDVKM, per germline.